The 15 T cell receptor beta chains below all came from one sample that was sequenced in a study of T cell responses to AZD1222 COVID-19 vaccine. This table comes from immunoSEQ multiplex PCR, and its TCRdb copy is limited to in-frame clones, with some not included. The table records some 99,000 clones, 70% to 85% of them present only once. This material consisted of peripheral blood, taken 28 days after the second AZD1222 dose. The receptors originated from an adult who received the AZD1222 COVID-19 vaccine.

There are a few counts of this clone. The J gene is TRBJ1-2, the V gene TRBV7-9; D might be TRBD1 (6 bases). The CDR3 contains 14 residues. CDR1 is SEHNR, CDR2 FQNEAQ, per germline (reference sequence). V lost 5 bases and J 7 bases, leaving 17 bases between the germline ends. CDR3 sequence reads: CASSRGGDAGGYTF. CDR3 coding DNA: TGTGCCAGCAGCAGAGGGGGAGATGCGGGTGGCTACACCTTC.

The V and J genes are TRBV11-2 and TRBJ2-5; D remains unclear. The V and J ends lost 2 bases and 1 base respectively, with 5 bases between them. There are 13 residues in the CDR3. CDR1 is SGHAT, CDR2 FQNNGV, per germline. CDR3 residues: CASSLKPQETQYF. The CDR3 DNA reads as TGTGCCAGCAGCTTAAAACCCCAAGAGACCCAGTACTTC.

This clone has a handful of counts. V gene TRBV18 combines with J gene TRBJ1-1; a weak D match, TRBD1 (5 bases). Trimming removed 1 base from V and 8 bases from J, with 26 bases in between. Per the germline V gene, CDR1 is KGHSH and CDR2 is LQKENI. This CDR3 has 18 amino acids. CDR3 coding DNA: TGTGCCAGCTCACCACAGGGTACAGGCGTATTAAATAGGAGCGAAGCTTTCTTT. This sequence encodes CASSPQGTGVLNRSEAFF.

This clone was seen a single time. The chain's CDR3 is CASSQGGTGDDEQYF. CDR3 sequence (DNA): TGTGCCAGCAGCCAAGGCGGGACAGGGGACGACGAGCAGTACTTC. The V call is TRBV3-1 (or the pseudogene TRBV3-2), the J call TRBJ2-7, with 10 bases matching TRBD1. V lost 1 base and J lost 5; bases outside the gene matches: 5. This CDR3 comprises 15 residues. Per germline, CDR1 LGHDT and CDR2 YNNKEL (reference sequence).

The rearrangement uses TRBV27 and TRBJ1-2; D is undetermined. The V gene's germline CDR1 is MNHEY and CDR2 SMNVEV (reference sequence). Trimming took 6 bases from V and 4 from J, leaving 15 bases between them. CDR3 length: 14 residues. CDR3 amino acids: CASRASPSGYGYTF. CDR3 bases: TGTGCCAGCAGGGCCTCCCCCAGCGGCTATGGCTACACCTTC.

The chain's CDR3 is CASSFGYGQPQHF. CDR3 coding DNA: TGTGCCAGCAGTTTCGGGTACGGTCAGCCCCAGCATTTT. This chain links TRBV27 with TRBJ1-5; D remains unclear. Germline V gives CDR1 MNHEY, CDR2 SMNVEV (reference sequence). This CDR3 contains 13 residues. With 3 bases removed from V and 6 bases from J, the gap between germline ends came to 9 bases.

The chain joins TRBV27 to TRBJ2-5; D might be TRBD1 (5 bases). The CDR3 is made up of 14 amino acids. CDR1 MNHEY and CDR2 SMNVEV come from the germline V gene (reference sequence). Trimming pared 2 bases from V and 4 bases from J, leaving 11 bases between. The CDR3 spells CASSLNGQGETQYF. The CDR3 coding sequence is TGTGCCAGCAGTTTAAATGGGCAGGGAGAGACCCAGTACTTC.

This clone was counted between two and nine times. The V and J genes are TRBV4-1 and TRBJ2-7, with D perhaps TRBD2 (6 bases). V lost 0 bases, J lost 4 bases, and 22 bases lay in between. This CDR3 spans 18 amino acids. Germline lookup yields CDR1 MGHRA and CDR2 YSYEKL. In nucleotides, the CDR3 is TGCGCCAGCAGCCAAGAACTCCTACTTCGGCAGGAGGGATACGAGCAGTACTTC. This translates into CASSQELLLRQEGYEQYF.

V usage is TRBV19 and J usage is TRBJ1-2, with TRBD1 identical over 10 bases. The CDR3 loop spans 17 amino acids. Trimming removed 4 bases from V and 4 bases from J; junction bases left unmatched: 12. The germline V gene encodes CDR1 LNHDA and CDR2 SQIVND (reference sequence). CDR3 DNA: TGTGCCAGTAGTACTAGGGGGACAGGGGTCACCCTCTATGGCTACACCTTC. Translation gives CASSTRGTGVTLYGYTF. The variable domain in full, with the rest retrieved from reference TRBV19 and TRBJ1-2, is DGGITQSPKYLFRKEGQNVTLSCEQNLNHDAMYWYRQDPGQGLRLIYYSQIVNDFQKGDIAEGYSVSREKKESFPLTVTSAQKNPTAFYLCASSTRGTGVTLYGYTFGSGTRLTVV.

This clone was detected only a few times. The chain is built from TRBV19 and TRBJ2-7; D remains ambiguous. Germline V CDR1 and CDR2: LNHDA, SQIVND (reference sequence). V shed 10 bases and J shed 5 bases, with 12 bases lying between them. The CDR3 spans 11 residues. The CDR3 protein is CATTDENEQYF. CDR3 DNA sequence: TGTGCCACCACGGACGAAAACGAGCAGTACTTC.

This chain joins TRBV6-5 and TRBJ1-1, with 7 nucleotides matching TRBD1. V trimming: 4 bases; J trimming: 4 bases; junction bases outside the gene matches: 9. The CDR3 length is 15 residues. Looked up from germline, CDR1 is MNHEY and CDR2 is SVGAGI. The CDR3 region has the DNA TGTGCCAGCAGTTGGGGGCGGACAGGTCGCACTGAAGCTTTCTTT. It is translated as CASSWGRTGRTEAFF.

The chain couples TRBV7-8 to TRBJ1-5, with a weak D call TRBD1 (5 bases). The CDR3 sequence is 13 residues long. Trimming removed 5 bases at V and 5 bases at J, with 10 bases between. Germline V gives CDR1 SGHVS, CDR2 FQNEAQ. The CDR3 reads CASSPGTYQPQHF. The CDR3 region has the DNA TGTGCCAGCAGCCCCGGGACCTATCAGCCCCAGCATTTT.

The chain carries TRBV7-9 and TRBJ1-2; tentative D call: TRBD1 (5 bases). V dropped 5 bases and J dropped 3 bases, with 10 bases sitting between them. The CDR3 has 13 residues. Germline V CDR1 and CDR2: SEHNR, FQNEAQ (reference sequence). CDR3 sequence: CASSPTEHYGYTF. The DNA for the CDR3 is TGTGCCAGCAGCCCGACAGAGCACTATGGCTACACCTTC.

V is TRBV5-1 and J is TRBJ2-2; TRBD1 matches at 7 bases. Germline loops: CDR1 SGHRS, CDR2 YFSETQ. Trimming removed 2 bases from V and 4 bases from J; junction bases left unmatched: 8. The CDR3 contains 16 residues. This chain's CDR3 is CASSFRPQGPTGELFF. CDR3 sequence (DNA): TGCGCCAGCAGCTTCCGGCCACAGGGGCCCACCGGGGAGCTGTTTTTT. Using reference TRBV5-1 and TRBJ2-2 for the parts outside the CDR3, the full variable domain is KAGVTQTPRYLIKTRGQQVTLSCSPISGHRSVSWYQQTPGQGLQFLFEYFSETQRNKGNFPGRFSGRQFSNSRSEMNVSTLELGDSALYLCASSFRPQGPTGELFFGEGSRLTVL.

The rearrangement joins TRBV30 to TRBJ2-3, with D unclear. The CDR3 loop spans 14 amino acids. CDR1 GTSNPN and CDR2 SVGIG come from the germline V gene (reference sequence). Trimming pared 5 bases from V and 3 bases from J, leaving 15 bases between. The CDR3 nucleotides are TGTGCCTGGCTGAAGGGCCTAAGGACAGATACGCAGTATTTT. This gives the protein CAWLKGLRTDTQYF. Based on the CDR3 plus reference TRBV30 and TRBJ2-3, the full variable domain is SQTIHQWPATLVQPVGSPLSLECTVEGTSNPNLYWYRQAAGRGLQLLFYSVGIGQISSEVPQNLSASRPQDRQFILSSKKLLLSDSGFYLCAWLKGLRTDTQYFGPGTRLTVL.